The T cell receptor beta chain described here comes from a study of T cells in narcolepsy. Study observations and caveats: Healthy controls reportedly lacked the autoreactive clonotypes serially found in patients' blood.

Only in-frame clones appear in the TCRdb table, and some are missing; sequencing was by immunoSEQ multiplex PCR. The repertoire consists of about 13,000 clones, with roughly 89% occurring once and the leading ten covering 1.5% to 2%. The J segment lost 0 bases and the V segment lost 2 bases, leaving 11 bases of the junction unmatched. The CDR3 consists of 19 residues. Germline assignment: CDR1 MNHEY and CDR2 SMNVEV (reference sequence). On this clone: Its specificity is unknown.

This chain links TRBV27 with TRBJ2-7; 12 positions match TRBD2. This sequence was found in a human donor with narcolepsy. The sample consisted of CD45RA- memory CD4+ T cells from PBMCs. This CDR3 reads CASSLGLAGGTTLSYEQYF. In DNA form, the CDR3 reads TGTGCCAGCAGTTTAGGCCTAGCGGGAGGGACCACCCTCTCCTACGAGCAGTACTTC.